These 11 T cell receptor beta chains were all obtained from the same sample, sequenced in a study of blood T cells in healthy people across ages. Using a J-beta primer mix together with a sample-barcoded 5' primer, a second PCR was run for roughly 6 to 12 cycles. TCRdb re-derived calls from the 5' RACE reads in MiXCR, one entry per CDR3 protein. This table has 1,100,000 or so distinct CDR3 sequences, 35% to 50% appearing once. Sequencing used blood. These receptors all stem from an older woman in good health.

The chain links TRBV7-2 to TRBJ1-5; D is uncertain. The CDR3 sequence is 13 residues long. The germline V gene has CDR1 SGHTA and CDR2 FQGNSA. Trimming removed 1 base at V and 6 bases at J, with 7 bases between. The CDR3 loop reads CASSLESGQPQHF. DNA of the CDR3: TGTGCCAGCAGCTTAGAGTCCGGTCAGCCCCAGCATTTT.

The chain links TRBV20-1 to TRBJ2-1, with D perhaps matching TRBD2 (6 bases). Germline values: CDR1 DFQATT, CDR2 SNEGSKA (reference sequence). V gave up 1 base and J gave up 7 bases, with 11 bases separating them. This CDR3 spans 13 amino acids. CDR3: CSARGTTYNEQFF. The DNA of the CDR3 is TGCAGTGCTAGAGGGACTACGTATAATGAGCAGTTCTTC.

CDR3 DNA sequence: TGTGCCAGCAGTTTTGGGGGACTTGGCGCAGATACGCAGTATTTT. This translates into CASSFGGLGADTQYF. This chain uses TRBV12-3 or TRBV12-4 with TRBJ2-3; maybe TRBD2 (6 bases). The CDR3 runs 15 residues. Trimming removed 3 bases from V and 4 bases from J, with 14 bases in between.

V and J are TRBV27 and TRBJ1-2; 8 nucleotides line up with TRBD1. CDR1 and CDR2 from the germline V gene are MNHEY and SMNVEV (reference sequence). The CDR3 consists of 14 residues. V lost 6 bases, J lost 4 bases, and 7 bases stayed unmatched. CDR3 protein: CASRRTGYSYGYTF. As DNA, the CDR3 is TGTGCCAGCAGGAGGACAGGGTACTCCTATGGCTACACCTTC.

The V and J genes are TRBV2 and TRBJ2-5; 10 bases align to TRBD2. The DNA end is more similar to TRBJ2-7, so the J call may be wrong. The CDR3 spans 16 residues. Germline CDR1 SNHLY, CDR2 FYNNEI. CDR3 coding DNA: TGTGCCAGCAGTGCCGGGACTAGCGATCGCCCGTACGAGCAGTACTTC. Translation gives CASSAGTSDRPYEQYF.

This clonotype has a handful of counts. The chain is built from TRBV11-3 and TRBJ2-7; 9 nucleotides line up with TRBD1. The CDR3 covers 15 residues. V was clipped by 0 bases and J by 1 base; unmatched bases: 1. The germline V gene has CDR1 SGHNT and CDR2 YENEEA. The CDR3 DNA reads TGTGCCAGCAGCTTAGATGGGACAGGGTCCTACGAGCAGTACTTC. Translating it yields CASSLDGTGSYEQYF.

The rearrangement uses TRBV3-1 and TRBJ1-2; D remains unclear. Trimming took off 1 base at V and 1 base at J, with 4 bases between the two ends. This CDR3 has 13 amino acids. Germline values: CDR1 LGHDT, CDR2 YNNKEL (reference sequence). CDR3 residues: CASSQAYNYGYTF. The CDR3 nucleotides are TGTGCCAGCAGCCAAGCTTATAACTATGGCTACACCTTC.

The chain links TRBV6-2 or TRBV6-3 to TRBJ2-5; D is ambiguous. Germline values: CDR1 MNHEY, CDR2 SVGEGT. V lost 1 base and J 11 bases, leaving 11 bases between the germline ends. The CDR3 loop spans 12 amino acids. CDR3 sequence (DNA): TGTGCCAGCAGTTACTGGGCAAATGAGCAGTACTTC. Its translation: CASSYWANEQYF.

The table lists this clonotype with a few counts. CDR3: CASSPYSGSYEQYF. The CDR3 region has the DNA TGTGCCAGCAGCCCCTATTCCGGCTCCTACGAGCAGTACTTC. The chain links TRBV7-3 to TRBJ2-7; no definite D call. Germline CDR1 is SGHTA and CDR2 is FQGTGA. V was cut by 5 bases and J by 0 bases, with 11 bases left in between. This CDR3 region has 14 residues.

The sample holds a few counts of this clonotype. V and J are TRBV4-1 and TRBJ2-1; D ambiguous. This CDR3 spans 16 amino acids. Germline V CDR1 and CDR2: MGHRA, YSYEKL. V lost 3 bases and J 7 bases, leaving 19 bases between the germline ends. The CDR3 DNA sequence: TGCGCCAGCAGCCAGTCCGGGCTAGGTGCGAGGAATGAGCAGTTCTTC. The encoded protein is CASSQSGLGARNEQFF.

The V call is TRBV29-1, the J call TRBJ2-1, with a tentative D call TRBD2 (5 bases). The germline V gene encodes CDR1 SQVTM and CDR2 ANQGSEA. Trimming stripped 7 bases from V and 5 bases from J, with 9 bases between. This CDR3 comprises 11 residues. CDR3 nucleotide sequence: TGCAGCGGGAGGATACACAATGAGCAGTTCTTC. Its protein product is CSGRIHNEQFF.